The sequence of this T cell receptor (beta chain) was determined in a study of CD8+ T cells in alopecia areata (dated by TCRdb to the late 2010s). For the wider study: Treated patients were enrolled in an open-label pilot trial of oral tofacitinib, 5 to 10 mg twice daily, for moderate-to-severe alopecia areata. Patients stayed on tofacitinib for 6 to 18 months and then had 6 months of follow-up off drug so that delayed response and recurrence could be assessed. For the treated patients, the SALT score, which quantifies what percentage of scalp surface area is affected, served as the measure of disease severity. To study T cell clonal expansion in alopecia areata, the researchers applied high-throughput TCRbeta sequencing to both the C3H/HeJ mouse model and human patients. Human TCRbeta sequencing covered scalp tissue and sorted CD4+ and CD8+ peripheral blood T cells from patchy and totalis/universalis alopecia areata patients and healthy controls. Tofacitinib-treated patients had biopsies at baseline and at 4 and 24 weeks of treatment, with a later scalp biopsy in several patients. Clonality in the scalp was compared among normal scalp (n=4), patchy alopecia areata scalp (n=8), and alopecia totalis/universalis scalp (n=8). RNA came from the PAXgene miRNA kit for fixed scalp, the miRNeasy kit for PBMCs, and the RNeasy kit for mouse skin. immunoSEQ multiplex PCR using 35 Vbeta forward primers and 13 Jbeta reverse primers was used to amplify TCRbeta CDR3 regions.

Looking up the germline V gene (reference sequence) yields CDR1 SEHNR and CDR2 FQNEAQ. Including cysteine and phenylalanine, the CDR3 has 15 amino acids. This entry keeps only the CDR3 DNA: 45 bases, framed from base 1. V is cut by 4 bases and J by 0 bases, and the space between the germline ends is 10 bases. Taken with the paper, the label for time point translates to: roughly 24 weeks on oral tofacitinib. Sample treatment or condition, as interpreted from the label and publication: oral pan-JAK inhibitor, 5-10 mg twice daily. Lesional scalp punch biopsies and peripheral blood were collected from alopecia areata patients. PBMCs were isolated by density centrifugation and stained for CD3, CD4 and CD8, and CD4+ and CD8+ T cells were sorted on a FACSAria. This clone was found a few times. Its antigen remains unidentified. Per-nucleotide qualities are absent, and no much larger clonotype sits a single base away.

The research as a whole found: Compared with normal scalp, lesional scalp had higher clonality and more expanded CD8+ clones, particularly in alopecia totalis/universalis, a pattern that suggests antigenic drive. The treated cohort was small, with a single nonresponder, so links between baseline CD8+ expansion and response need larger studies. During tofacitinib treatment, many expanded lesional clones stuck around in both scalp and blood, and this persistence may partly explain why relapse happens after treatment is stopped. Tofacitinib significantly lowered scalp clonality and the number of expanded CD8+ clones among the top 100 scalp clones. Shared TCR sequences between patients were less evident than in mice, which may be partly attributable to HLA diversity in the patient population. Scalp TCR repertoire analysis is complicated because resident alphabeta T cells in normal human skin are also sequenced, whereas mouse skin is dominated by gammadelta T cells.

Libraries were prepared through the immunoSEQ multiplex PCR assay. To provide template for TCR sequencing, every sample had RNA extracted and reverse transcribed into cDNA. First-strand cDNA was synthesized with SuperScript III using a 2:1 mix of oligo-dT and random hexamers. A synthetic immune receptor repertoire was used to gauge amplification bias, and whatever bias remained was removed computationally. As for the authors' bioinformatics: Raw reads were preprocessed for error removal, and CDR3 was defined according to IMGT conventions as running from the conserved cysteine to phenylalanine. Clonality was calculated as 1 minus Shannon entropy normalized by log2 of the number of productive unique TCRs. CD4 or CD8 identity of scalp clones was inferred by cross-referencing scalp TCRbeta sequences with sorted blood CD4 and CD8 repertoires. Entries here come from immuneACCESS through TCRdb and include only in-frame sequences with V and J called. Some clones fail to appear in such tables; in the studies checked, an unresolved V gene covers under half of the shortfall, and the cause of the remainder is unknown. That table is the source of V, J and clone size, and D and trimming were worked out from the DNA. The sample records approximately 180,000 clones, approximately 55% of which are singletons. The top ten clones comprise about 10% of the sample.

Material: CD8+ T cells sorted from blood, obtained at week 24, from a patient treated with tofacitinib. The TCR was taken from a human donor with alopecia areata. The sequence links TRBV7-9 to TRBJ2-1; perhaps TRBD1 is the D gene, with 5 bases matching. CDR3 sequence: CASSSPRVSYNEQFF. The DNA sequence reads TGTGCCAGCAGCTCTCCCAGGGTCTCCTACAATGAGCAGTTCTTC.